These 15 T cell receptor beta chains originate from one sample sequenced in a study of CD8+CD57+ T cells in acquired aplastic anemia. Template material for TCR beta VDJ and CDR3 profiling consisted of genomic DNA. TCRdb analysed the reads with MiXCR anew, one entry per CDR3 protein. The sample lists 150,000 or so distinct CDR3 sequences, about 48% occurring once. Patients selected for sequencing had displayed CD8+CD57+ cell expansion by flow cytometry. Material for sequencing was sorted CD4+, CD8+, or CD8+CD57+ T cells (not recorded which) from PBMCs. The receptor source for this set is a human donor with aplastic anemia.

Ten or more counts support this clonotype. The J gene is TRBJ2-5, the V gene TRBV20-1; 15 nucleotides line up with TRBD2. The CDR3 spans 16 residues. Germline V gene data show CDR1 as DFQATT and CDR2 as SNEGSKA (reference sequence). J lost 4 bases, V lost 3 bases, and 6 bases had no gene match. CDR3 region: CSASLGTSGGPETQYF. The CDR3, as DNA: TGCAGTGCTAGCCTCGGGACTAGCGGGGGGCCAGAGACCCAGTACTTC.

This clonotype was seen at least ten times. This rearrangement joins TRBV7-6 to TRBJ1-2, with TRBD1 matching over 7 bases. CDR1 and CDR2 from the germline V gene are SGHVS and FNYEAQ. The CDR3 has 18 residues. Trimming removed 1 base from V and 2 bases from J; junction bases left unmatched: 13. CDR3 sequence reads: CASSLDPVGTVANYGYTF. The CDR3, as DNA: TGTGCCAGCAGCTTAGACCCAGTAGGGACAGTGGCGAACTATGGCTACACCTTC.

The V gene is TRBV3-1, the J gene TRBJ1-2; D is perhaps TRBD1 (5 bases). This CDR3 contains 14 residues. Trimming left V 4 bases short and J 0 bases short, with 9 bases between. The V gene's germline CDR1 is LGHDT and CDR2 YNNKEL (reference sequence). The CDR3 here is CASSPRGTNYGYTF. The CDR3 coding sequence is TGTGCCAGCAGCCCACGGGGGACTAACTATGGCTACACCTTC.

V gene TRBV7-9 combines with J gene TRBJ2-5; D possibly matches TRBD1 or TRBD2 (5 bases each). The V gene's germline CDR1 is SEHNR and CDR2 FQNEAQ (reference sequence). This CDR3 comprises 14 residues. Trimming left V 4 bases short and J 1 base short, with 10 bases between. The CDR3: CASSYEGIQETQYF. CDR3 DNA sequence: TGTGCCAGCAGCTACGAGGGGATCCAAGAGACCCAGTACTTC.

The rearrangement uses TRBV4-2 and TRBJ1-1, with D unresolved. V was trimmed by 2 bases and J by 2 bases, leaving 18 bases between them. The CDR3 has 17 residues. Germline V lookup: CDR1 LGHNA, CDR2 YNFKEQ. The CDR3 loop reads CASSQPSLDTGNTEAFF. DNA of the CDR3: TGTGCCAGCAGCCAACCCAGCCTCGACACTGGAAACACTGAAGCTTTCTTT.

V gene TRBV19 combines with J gene TRBJ1-1; no clear D gene. Germline values: CDR1 LNHDA, CDR2 SQIVND (reference sequence). The CDR3 covers 12 residues. V lost 5 bases and J lost 8, with 12 bases in between. The CDR3 DNA follows: TGTGCCAGTAGTCTCGGACGTTTCGAAGCTTTCTTT. It is translated as CASSLGRFEAFF.

The chain carries TRBV11-1 and TRBJ2-1, with D perhaps matching TRBD1 (5 bases). CDR3 size: 14 residues. CDR1 and CDR2 (germline): SGHAT, FQDESV (reference sequence). The ends were cut back, 5 bases at V and 2 bases at J, with 10 bases in the middle. CDR3 amino acids: CASSPQDTYNEQFF. CDR3 nucleotides: TGTGCCAGCAGCCCCCAGGACACCTACAATGAGCAGTTCTTC. The full variable domain, completed using reference TRBV11-1 and TRBJ2-1, is EAEVAQSPRYKITEKSQAVAFWCDPISGHATLYWYRQILGQGPELLVQFQDESVVDDSQLPKDRFSAERLKGVDSTLKIQPAELGDSAMYLCASSPQDTYNEQFFGPGTRLTVL.

This clonotype came up a few times. A much larger clone sits a single nucleotide away, making a read error possible. The V gene is TRBV14, the J gene TRBJ2-7; D uncertain. The CDR3 covers 14 residues. Germline V lookup: CDR1 SGHDN, CDR2 FVKESK. This CDR3 is CASSQVSDSYERYF. The CDR3 bases are TGCGCCAGCAGCCAAGTTTCCGATTCCTACGAGCGGTACTTC.

The chain combines TRBV20-1 with TRBJ2-3; D possibly corresponds to TRBD2 (5 bases). Germline V gene lookup returns CDR1 DFQATT and CDR2 SNEGSKA (reference sequence). Trimming removed 1 base from V and 5 bases from J, with 10 bases in between. The CDR3 length is 13 residues. This CDR3 is CSARGEGIDTQYF. The CDR3 DNA follows: TGCAGTGCTAGAGGAGAGGGCATAGATACGCAGTATTTT.

This clonotype was counted ten times or more. The rearrangement links TRBV6-1 to TRBJ2-1; D gene unclear. V lost 8 bases, J lost 8 bases, and 13 bases lay in between. Germline CDR1 is MNHNS and CDR2 is SASEGT. The length of the CDR3 is 12 residues. CDR3 nucleotide sequence: TGTGCCAGCTGGGTCACGGTTTATGAGCAGTTCTTC. It yields the protein CASWVTVYEQFF.

The gene calls are TRBV19 and TRBJ2-7; perhaps TRBD2 as D (5 bases). This CDR3 has 14 amino acids. Germline values: CDR1 LNHDA, CDR2 SQIVND (reference sequence). Trimming removed 4 bases from V and 1 base from J, with 11 bases in between. This CDR3 is CASSTRTGSYEQYF. DNA for the CDR3: TGTGCCAGTAGTACAAGAACGGGGTCCTACGAGCAGTACTTC. Full variable domain (remainder filled in from reference TRBV19 and TRBJ2-7): DGGITQSPKYLFRKEGQNVTLSCEQNLNHDAMYWYRQDPGQGLRLIYYSQIVNDFQKGDIAEGYSVSREKKESFPLTVTSAQKNPTAFYLCASSTRTGSYEQYFGPGTRLTVT.

The gene calls are TRBV19 and TRBJ2-7; 10 nucleotides line up with TRBD1. Trimming at V came to 2 bases and at J to 4 bases, leaving 5 bases not matched to a gene. CDR1 LNHDA and CDR2 SQIVND come from the germline V gene (reference sequence). The CDR3 consists of 15 residues. CDR3 amino acids: CASSIRGDRGYEQYF. The CDR3 DNA is TGTGCCAGTAGTATAAGGGGGGACAGGGGATACGAGCAGTACTTC.

This clonotype was recorded many times. V and J are TRBV20-1 and TRBJ2-3; D could derive from TRBD1 or TRBD2 (5 bases each). The CDR3 has 18 residues. Germline-derived CDR1 and CDR2 are DFQATT and SNEGSKA (reference sequence). Trimming left V 2 bases short and J 0 bases short, with 21 bases between. CDR3 amino acids: CSARRAHGARPSTDTQYF. DNA for the CDR3: TGCAGTGCTAGAAGGGCCCACGGGGCTCGTCCTAGCACAGATACGCAGTATTTT.

This clonotype showed up many times. The chain combines TRBV7-2 with TRBJ1-5; D not resolved. The CDR3 consists of 15 residues. V gave up 2 bases and J gave up 0 bases, with 8 bases separating them. Germline values: CDR1 SGHTA, CDR2 FQGNSA. CDR3 DNA sequence: TGTGCCAGCAGCTTAAACCCGTATAGCAATCAGCCCCAGCATTTT. Translating gives CASSLNPYSNQPQHF.

This chain joins TRBV2 and TRBJ2-3, with 7 bases that match TRBD2. The CDR3 consists of 14 residues. V shed 8 bases, J shed 5 bases, and the junction held 10 bases outside the gene matches. Looked up from germline, CDR1 is SNHLY and CDR2 is FYNNEI. In DNA form, the CDR3 reads TGTGCCAGCGCCTCCTACAGCGGGGAAGATACGCAGTATTTT. It encodes CASASYSGEDTQYF.